Below, 26 T cell receptor beta chains from the same sample are listed, as sequenced in a study of T cells of healthy individuals. One entry per CDR3 protein results from TCRdb running MiXCR on the 5' RACE reads. Here the sample spans 45,000 to 60,000 distinct CDR3 sequences, roughly 14% being singletons. The receptors were sampled from a human donor in good health.

This clonotype was found a few times. The J gene is TRBJ2-7, the V gene TRBV20-1; TRBD2 agrees at 12 bases. Germline-derived CDR1 and CDR2 are DFQATT and SNEGSKA (reference sequence). The CDR3 covers 14 residues. V lost 6 bases and J lost 2; bases outside the gene matches: 5. The CDR3, as DNA: TGCAGTGCCGCCCCTAGCGGGGGGGCCTACGAGCAGTACTTC. This sequence encodes CSAAPSGGAYEQYF.

This clonotype has a handful of counts. The chain employs TRBV6-1 and TRBJ2-7; 8 bases fit TRBD1. The CDR3 is 15 residues long. V was pared by 5 bases and J by 4 bases, with 10 bases of the junction left unmatched. The germline V gene encodes CDR1 MNHNS and CDR2 SASEGT. CDR3 region: CASSWLPQGGYEQYF. The DNA of the CDR3 is TGTGCCAGCAGTTGGCTCCCACAGGGGGGATACGAGCAGTACTTC.

This clonotype showed up just a few times. V and J are TRBV9 and TRBJ2-3; tentatively, D is TRBD1 (5 bases). Germline V gene lookup returns CDR1 SGDLS and CDR2 YYNGEE. Trimming took off 3 bases at V and 3 bases at J, with 17 bases between the two ends. The CDR3 spans 16 residues. The CDR3 spells CASSDSDLKGTDTQYF. Written as DNA, the CDR3 is TGTGCCAGCAGCGACAGTGATCTAAAGGGGACAGATACGCAGTATTTT. Filled out from reference TRBV9 and TRBJ2-3, the complete variable domain reads DSGVTQTPKHLITATGQRVTLRCSPRSGDLSVYWYQQSLDQGLQFLIQYYNGEERAKGNILERFSAQQFPDLHSELNLSSLELGDSALYFCASSDSDLKGTDTQYFGPGTRLTVL.

This clonotype was seen repeatedly, ten times or more. The chain links TRBV7-9 to TRBJ2-7; D not resolved. Deletions cut 5 bases from V and 0 bases from J, with 14 bases between. This CDR3 comprises 15 residues. The V gene's germline CDR1 is SEHNR and CDR2 FQNEAQ (reference sequence). The CDR3 protein is CASSPPGDFSYEQYF. CDR3 sequence (DNA): TGTGCCAGCAGCCCCCCGGGCGACTTCTCCTACGAGCAGTACTTC.

The gene calls are TRBV13 and TRBJ1-3; the D gene is possibly TRBD1 (5 bases). Germline V gene lookup returns CDR1 PRHDT and CDR2 FYEKMQ (reference sequence). This CDR3 comprises 14 residues. Trimming took 2 bases from V and 3 from J, leaving 8 bases between them. Here the CDR3 DNA reads TGTGCCAGCAGCTTACGGACACTTGGAAACACCATATATTTT. This codes for CASSLRTLGNTIYF.

This clonotype appeared many times. This sequence joins TRBV12-3 or TRBV12-4 and TRBJ1-5; no clear D gene. The CDR3 contains 13 residues. V was clipped by 10 bases and J by 1 base, with 11 bases between them. CDR3 DNA sequence: TGTGCCATCACCCCCGGCAGCAATCAGCCCCAGCATTTT. Its translation is CAITPGSNQPQHF.

About this clonotype: A much larger clone differs from this one at a single base, so this may be a read error. The gene calls are TRBV5-4 and TRBJ2-7; D is perhaps TRBD1 (6 bases). The CDR3 length is 14 residues. Germline V gives CDR1 SGHNT, CDR2 YYREEE (reference sequence). The CDR3 region has the DNA TGTGCCAGCAGCTTGGGAGGGGGATCCTACAAGCAGTACTTC. Amino acids: CASSLGGGSYKQYF. Full variable domain (missing parts from reference TRBV5-4 and TRBJ2-7): ETGVTQSPTHLIKTRGQQVTLRCSSQSGHNTVSWYQQALGQGPQFIFQYYREEENGRGNFPPRFSGLQFPNYSSELNVNALELDDSALYLCASSLGGGSYKQYFGPGTRLTVT.

The rearrangement joins TRBV7-2 to TRBJ2-2, with D possibly matching TRBD2 (5 bases). V lost 3 bases to trimming and J lost 1 base, with 9 bases between them. CDR3 size: 15 residues. Per the germline V gene, CDR1 is SGHTA and CDR2 is FQGNSA. CDR3 sequence reads: CASSFSGMNTGELFF. DNA for the CDR3: TGTGCCAGCAGCTTCTCGGGGATGAACACCGGGGAGCTGTTTTTT.

This clonotype was counted ten times or more. The J gene is TRBJ2-2, the V gene TRBV7-9; D not resolved. This CDR3 spans 13 amino acids. Germline V gives CDR1 SEHNR, CDR2 FQNEAQ (reference sequence). Trimming stripped 5 bases from V and 4 bases from J, with 8 bases between. The DNA for the CDR3 is TGTGCCAGCAGCCCTCCGGGCACCGGGGAGCTGTTTTTT. Its protein is CASSPPGTGELFF.

Many counts were recorded for this clonotype. The chain links TRBV29-1 to TRBJ2-7; D unclear. Germline assignment: CDR1 SQVTM and CDR2 ANQGSEA. V lost 4 bases and J lost 7, with 8 bases in between. CDR3 size: 10 residues. CDR3 DNA: TGCAGCGTTGGGGTTACGGAGCAGTACTTC. This sequence encodes CSVGVTEQYF.

This clonotype was counted ten times or more. The chain couples TRBV30 to TRBJ1-1, with 7 bases identical to TRBD1. V was pared by 5 bases and J by 3 bases, with 6 bases of the junction left unmatched. CDR1 and CDR2 (germline): GTSNPN, SVGIG (reference sequence). The CDR3 extends over 13 amino acids. The CDR3 sequence is CAWDRAEYTEAFF. DNA of the CDR3: TGTGCCTGGGACAGGGCTGAGTACACTGAAGCTTTCTTT.

This clonotype was seen repeatedly, ten times or more. V and J are TRBV12-3 or TRBV12-4 and TRBJ2-4; TRBD2 matches at 7 bases. V gave up 3 bases and J gave up 0 bases; unmatched junction bases: 11. The CDR3 is 18 amino acids. The CDR3 is CASSFRAGYSLAKNIQYF. The CDR3 DNA sequence: TGTGCCAGCAGTTTCAGAGCGGGGTACAGCTTAGCCAAAAACATTCAGTACTTC.

The V call is TRBV28, the J call TRBJ2-7; D perhaps matches TRBD2 (5 bases). Per the germline V gene, CDR1 is MDHEN and CDR2 is SYDVKM. This CDR3 region has 12 residues. With 6 bases removed from V and 4 bases from J, the gap between germline ends came to 10 bases. CDR3 nucleotides: TGTGCCAGCAGACAACTAGATTACGAGCAGTACTTC. This sequence encodes CASRQLDYEQYF.

This clonotype was found many times. V and J are TRBV18 and TRBJ2-3, with D hard to call. Deletions cut 4 bases from V and 2 bases from J, with 4 bases between. Germline V gene data show CDR1 as KGHSH and CDR2 as LQKENI. The CDR3 is 12 amino acids. The chain's CDR3 is CASSRYTDTQYF. CDR3 nucleotide sequence: TGTGCCAGCTCACGATACACAGATACGCAGTATTTT.

This clonotype was counted at least ten times. The chain has TRBV30 and TRBJ1-6; 7 nucleotides line up with TRBD1. This CDR3 has 15 amino acids. In germline, CDR1 is GTSNPN, CDR2 SVGIG (reference sequence). J gave up 7 bases and V 4 bases, and 10 bases lay outside the gene matches. The CDR3 protein is CAWNLLGTVNSPLHF. The CDR3 bases are TGTGCCTGGAACCTCCTGGGGACAGTCAATTCACCCCTCCACTTT.

This clonotype occurred many times. The genes are TRBV9 and TRBJ1-2; the match to TRBD1 covers 7 bases. V shed 1 base, J shed 4 bases, and the junction held 4 bases outside the gene matches. Germline lookup yields CDR1 SGDLS and CDR2 YYNGEE. The CDR3 totals 14 residues. The CDR3 loop reads CASSVHDRAYGYTF. CDR3 coding DNA: TGTGCCAGCAGCGTACATGACAGGGCCTATGGCTACACCTTC.

This clonotype occurred many times. The chain carries TRBV6-2 or TRBV6-3 and TRBJ1-2; D is undetermined. Trimming removed 5 bases at V and 4 bases at J, with 11 bases between. This CDR3 region has 13 residues. Germline CDR1 is MNHEY and CDR2 is SVGEGT. As DNA, the CDR3 is TGTGCCAGCAGTATGGAGGCCAGCTATGGCTACACCTTC. As protein: CASSMEASYGYTF.

This clonotype was found many times. The V call is TRBV4-1, the J call TRBJ2-7; 10 positions agree with TRBD1. The J segment lost 4 bases and the V segment lost 0 bases, leaving 6 bases of the junction unmatched. This CDR3 is 16 amino acids long. Per the germline V gene, CDR1 is MGHRA and CDR2 is YSYEKL. The CDR3 is CASSQDWGTGDYEQYF. In DNA form, the CDR3 reads TGCGCCAGCAGCCAAGATTGGGGGACAGGGGATTACGAGCAGTACTTC.

Concerning this clonotype: A much larger clone is a single base away; this may be a read error. The chain couples TRBV11-1 to TRBJ1-2, with no clear D. Per germline, CDR1 SGHAT and CDR2 FQDESV (reference sequence). This CDR3 has 14 amino acids. The V end lost 0 bases, the J end lost 6 bases, and 11 bases lay between the germline ends. CDR3 protein: CASSLARFGNGYTF. CDR3 bases: TGTGCCAGCAGCTTAGCGAGATTTGGTAATGGCTACACCTTC. The entire variable domain, with the rest obtained from reference TRBV11-1 and TRBJ1-2, is as follows: EAEVAQSPRYKITEKSQAVAFWCDPISGHATLYWYRQILGQGPELLVQFQDESVVDDSQLPKDRFSAERLKGVDSTLKIQPAELGDSAMYLCASSLARFGNGYTFGSGTRLTVV.

This chain connects TRBV5-4 to TRBJ2-2; 12 bases line up with TRBD2. The CDR3 length is 16 residues. CDR1 is SGHNT, CDR2 YYREEE, per germline (reference sequence). J lost 5 bases, V lost 4 bases, and 6 bases had no gene match. The CDR3 DNA is TGTGCCAGCAGCCCAGGACTAGCGGGGTTAACCGGGGAGCTGTTTTTT. This codes for CASSPGLAGLTGELFF.

Of note for this clonotype: A read error may explain this, as a much larger clone is one base away. The chain employs TRBV12-3 or TRBV12-4 and TRBJ2-3; 10 bases line up with TRBD1. There are 14 residues in the CDR3. The CDR3 loop is CASTTTGGTDKQYF. The CDR3 DNA is TGTGCCAGCACCACGACAGGGGGCACAGATAAGCAGTATTTT.

There are a few counts of this clonotype. V is TRBV11-3 and J is TRBJ2-1, with a weak D call TRBD1 (5 bases). Trimming left V 5 bases short and J 5 bases short, with 13 bases between. Germline lookup yields CDR1 SGHNT and CDR2 YENEEA. The CDR3 is made up of 14 amino acids. CDR3 amino acids: CASSARDSDNEQFF. In DNA, the CDR3 is TGTGCCAGCAGCGCACGAGACAGCGACAATGAGCAGTTCTTC.

This clonotype appeared a few times. This chain links TRBV20-1 with TRBJ2-1, with no clear D. The CDR3 covers 14 residues. The V end lost 1 base, the J end lost 0 bases, and 7 bases lay between the germline ends. Per the germline V gene, CDR1 is DFQATT and CDR2 is SNEGSKA (reference sequence). The CDR3 DNA follows: TGCAGTGCTAGAGGGGATAGCTCCTACAATGAGCAGTTCTTC. This sequence encodes CSARGDSSYNEQFF.

This clonotype has a count of ten or more. V is TRBV20-1 and J is TRBJ2-5, with TRBD2 matching over 7 bases. Germline V gives CDR1 DFQATT, CDR2 SNEGSKA (reference sequence). The trim removed 1 base at V and 4 bases at J, leaving 6 bases unmatched. This CDR3 region has 14 residues. The CDR3 DNA reads TGCAGTGCTAGAGTCGCGGGAGAGGCAGAGACCCAGTACTTC. It yields the protein CSARVAGEAETQYF.

The chain carries TRBV18 and TRBJ2-1; 9 bases fit TRBD1. V shed 2 bases, J shed 7 bases, and the junction held 9 bases outside the gene matches. The CDR3 is made up of 16 amino acids. Germline CDR1 reads KGHSH; CDR2 reads LQKENI. CDR3 amino acids: CASSPNTGGFGNEQFF. In nucleotides, the CDR3 is TGTGCCAGCTCACCAAATACAGGGGGCTTTGGGAATGAGCAGTTCTTC.

This clonotype was detected ten times or more. The genes are TRBV20-1 and TRBJ2-2; D unclear. V was shortened by 3 bases and J by 6 bases, with 11 bases between the two germline ends. The CDR3 runs to 13 residues. The V gene's germline CDR1 is DFQATT and CDR2 SNEGSKA (reference sequence). Written as DNA, the CDR3 is TGCAGTGCTAGTATCGGGTTCGCCGGGGAGCTGTTTTTT. It encodes CSASIGFAGELFF.